This T cell receptor (beta chain) was identified in a study of regulatory T cells in long-lasting Graves disease. Study conclusions and caveats: Persistent disease favored TRBV28, TRBJ1-2 and TRBJ2-5.

Time point denoted: persistent/refractory GD, antithyroid drugs over 5 years with positive TRAb. From PBMCs, RNA was extracted and then used to make the TCR library. The CDR3 consists of 15 residues. V lost 1 base to trimming and J lost 4 bases, with 11 bases between them. Germline CDR1 reads MDHEN; CDR2 reads SYDVKM. For TCR beta, libraries came from iRepertoire HTBI primers and Arm-PCR of CDR3 regions. MiXCR, applied by TCRdb to the multiplex PCR reads, yields one record per CDR3 protein. This sample has nearly 350,000 distinct CDR3 sequences, with 15% to 20% found just once. Note on this clonotype: Its antigen is unidentified.

The specimen was peripheral blood mononuclear cells (PBMCs), collected when the disease was refractory, from a patient treated with antithyroid drugs. The V gene is TRBV28, the J gene TRBJ2-1; possible D gene TRBD2, 5 bases. The clonotype comes from a female donor with Graves disease. The CDR3 bases are TGTGCCAGCAGTTTATTGGGAGTGGGGTACAATGAGCAGTTCTTC. It codes for CASSLLGVGYNEQFF.